This TCR beta chain was recovered during a study of OX40 agonist ivuxolimab in advanced cancers. Study-wide results and limits: In CD8+ T cells, expanded clones were on average more numerous than in CD4+. Among the lowest peripheral clonal expansion occurred in 0.1-3.0 mg/kg partial responders. The study observed clonal expansion of CD4+ and CD8+ blood T cells by week 6 at 0.1 to 3.0 mg/kg.

Concerning this clone itself: Its antigen is as yet unknown.

Repertoires were generated with immunoSEQ multiplex PCR, while TCRdb's copy carries only in-frame clones and drops some. The data contain roughly 74,000 clones, 80% to 95% of them singletons. Germline V gene data show CDR1 as SGDLS and CDR2 as YYNGEE. V was pared by 3 bases and J by 4 bases, with 14 bases between. The CDR3 spans 14 residues. This clonotype originated in an adult with an advanced solid tumor such as melanoma, head and neck, liver or kidney cancer. The sequenced sample was CD4+ or CD8+ T cells sorted from blood, obtained in a trial of the OX40 agonist ivuxolimab. J is TRBJ2-7 and V is TRBV9; D is undetermined. Written as DNA, the CDR3 is TGTGCCAGCAGCGCAGGCGACCTAGGGTACGAGCAGTACTTC. Residues: CASSAGDLGYEQYF.